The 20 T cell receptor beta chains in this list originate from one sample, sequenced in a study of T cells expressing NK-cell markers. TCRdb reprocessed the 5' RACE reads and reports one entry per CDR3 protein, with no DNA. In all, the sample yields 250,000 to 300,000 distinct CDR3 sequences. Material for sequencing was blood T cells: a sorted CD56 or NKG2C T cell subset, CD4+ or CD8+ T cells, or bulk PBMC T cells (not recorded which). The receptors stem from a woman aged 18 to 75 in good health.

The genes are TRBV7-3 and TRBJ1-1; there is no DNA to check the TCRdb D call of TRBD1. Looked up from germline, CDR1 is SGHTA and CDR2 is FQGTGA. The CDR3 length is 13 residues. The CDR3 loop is CASSFGAPTEAFF. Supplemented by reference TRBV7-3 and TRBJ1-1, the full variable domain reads GAGVSQTPSNKVTEKGKYVELRCDPISGHTALYWYRQSLGQGPEFLIYFQGTGAADDSGLPNDRFFAVRPEGSVSTLKIQRTERGDSAVYLCASSFGAPTEAFFGQGTRLTVV.

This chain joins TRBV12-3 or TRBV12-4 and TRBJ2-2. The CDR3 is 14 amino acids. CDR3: CATSSWTNTGELFF.

CDR3 amino acids: CASSFFGTQNSPLHF. The gene calls are TRBV7-2 and TRBJ1-6; TCRdb picks TRBD1, but there is no DNA to check that call. This CDR3 spans 15 amino acids. CDR1 and CDR2 (germline): SGHTA, FQGNSA.

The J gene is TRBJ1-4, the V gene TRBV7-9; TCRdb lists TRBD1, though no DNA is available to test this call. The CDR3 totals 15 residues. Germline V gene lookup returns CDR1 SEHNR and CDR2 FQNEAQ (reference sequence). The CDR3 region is CASSPLRTENEKLFF.

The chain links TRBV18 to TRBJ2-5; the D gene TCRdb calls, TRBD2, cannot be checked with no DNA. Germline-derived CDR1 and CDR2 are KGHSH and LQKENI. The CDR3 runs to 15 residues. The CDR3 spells CASSPRRGFGETQYF. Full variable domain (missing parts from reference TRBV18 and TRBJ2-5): NAGVMQNPRHLVRRRGQEARLRCSPMKGHSHVYWYRQLPEEGLKFMVYLQKENIIDESGMPKERFSAEFPKEGPSILRIQQVVRGDSAAYFCASSPRRGFGETQYFGPGTRLLVL.

CDR3 sequence: CASSFGTGNTEAFF. This sequence joins TRBV11-2 and TRBJ1-1; TCRdb selects TRBD1, and the lack of DNA leaves this call unchecked. The CDR3 runs to 14 residues. Germline V lookup: CDR1 SGHAT, CDR2 FQNNGV.

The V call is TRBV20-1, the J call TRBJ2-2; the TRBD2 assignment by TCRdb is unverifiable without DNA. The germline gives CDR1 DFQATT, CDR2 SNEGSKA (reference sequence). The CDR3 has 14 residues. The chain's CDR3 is CSARGAVNTGELFF.

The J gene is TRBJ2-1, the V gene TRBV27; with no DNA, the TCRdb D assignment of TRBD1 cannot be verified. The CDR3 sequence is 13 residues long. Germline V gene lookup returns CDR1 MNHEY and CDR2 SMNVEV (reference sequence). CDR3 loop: CASSLWGYNEQFF.

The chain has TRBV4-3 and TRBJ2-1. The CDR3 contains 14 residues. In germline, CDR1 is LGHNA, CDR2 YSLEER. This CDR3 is CASGETPRWGEQFF.

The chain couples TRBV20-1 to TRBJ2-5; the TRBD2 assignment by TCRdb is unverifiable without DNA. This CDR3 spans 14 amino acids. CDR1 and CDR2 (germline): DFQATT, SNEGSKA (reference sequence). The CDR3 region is CSAHQGALGGTQYF.

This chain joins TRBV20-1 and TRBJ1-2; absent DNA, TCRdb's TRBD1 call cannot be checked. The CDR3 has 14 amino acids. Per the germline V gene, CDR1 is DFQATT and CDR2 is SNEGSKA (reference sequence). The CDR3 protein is CSATLRDRGYGYTF.

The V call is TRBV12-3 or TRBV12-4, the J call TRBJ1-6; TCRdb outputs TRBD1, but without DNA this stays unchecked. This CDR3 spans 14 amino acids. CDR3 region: CASSSQGTYSPLHF.

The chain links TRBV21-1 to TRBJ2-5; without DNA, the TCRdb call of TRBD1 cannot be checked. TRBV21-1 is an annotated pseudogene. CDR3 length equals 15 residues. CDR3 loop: CASISPDRFQETQYF.

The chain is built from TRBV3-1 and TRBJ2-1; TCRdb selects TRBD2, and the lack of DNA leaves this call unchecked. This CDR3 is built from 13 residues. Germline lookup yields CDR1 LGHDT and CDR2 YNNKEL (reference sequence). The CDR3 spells CASSQIAGDKQFF.

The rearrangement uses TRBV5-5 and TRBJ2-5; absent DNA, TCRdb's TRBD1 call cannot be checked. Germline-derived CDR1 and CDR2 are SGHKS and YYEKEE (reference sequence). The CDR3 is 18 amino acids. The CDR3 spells CASSFLPGRGLLGETQYF.

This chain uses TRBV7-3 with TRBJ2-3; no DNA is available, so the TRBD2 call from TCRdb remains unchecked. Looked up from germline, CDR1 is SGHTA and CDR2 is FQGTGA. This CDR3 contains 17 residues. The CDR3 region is CASSPSGLAGGSNTQYF.

CDR3 residues: CASSLFPIGVRDEQYF. The rearrangement uses TRBV7-2 and TRBJ2-7. The CDR3 sequence is 16 residues long. Germline V lookup: CDR1 SGHTA, CDR2 FQGNSA.

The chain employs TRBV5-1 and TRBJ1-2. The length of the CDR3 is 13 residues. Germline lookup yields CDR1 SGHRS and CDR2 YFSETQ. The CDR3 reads CASSLEGPNGYTF.

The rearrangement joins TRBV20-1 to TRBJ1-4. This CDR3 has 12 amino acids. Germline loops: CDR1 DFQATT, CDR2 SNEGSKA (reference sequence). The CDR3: CSVRGLNEKLFF.

The CDR3: CASSVLGQGALYGELFF. The chain couples TRBV7-2 to TRBJ2-2; the TCRdb call, TRBD1, lacks DNA for checking. The CDR3 is 17 residues long. Looked up from germline, CDR1 is SGHTA and CDR2 is FQGNSA.